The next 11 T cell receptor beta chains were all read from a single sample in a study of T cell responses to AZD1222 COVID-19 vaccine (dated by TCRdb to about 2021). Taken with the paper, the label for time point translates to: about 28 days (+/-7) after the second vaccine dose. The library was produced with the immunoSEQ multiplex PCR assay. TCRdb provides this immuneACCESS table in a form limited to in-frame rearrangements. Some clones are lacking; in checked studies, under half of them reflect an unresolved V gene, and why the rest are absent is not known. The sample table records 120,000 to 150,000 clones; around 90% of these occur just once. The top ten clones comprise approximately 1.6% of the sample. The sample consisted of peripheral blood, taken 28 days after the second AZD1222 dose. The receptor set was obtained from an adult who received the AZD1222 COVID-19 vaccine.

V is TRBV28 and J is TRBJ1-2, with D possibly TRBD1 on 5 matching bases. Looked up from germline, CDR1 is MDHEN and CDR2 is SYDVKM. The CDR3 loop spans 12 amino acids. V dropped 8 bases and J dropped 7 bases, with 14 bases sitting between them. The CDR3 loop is CASSGGKGGYTF. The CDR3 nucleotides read TGTGCCAGCTCCGGGGGGAAGGGTGGCTACACCTTC.

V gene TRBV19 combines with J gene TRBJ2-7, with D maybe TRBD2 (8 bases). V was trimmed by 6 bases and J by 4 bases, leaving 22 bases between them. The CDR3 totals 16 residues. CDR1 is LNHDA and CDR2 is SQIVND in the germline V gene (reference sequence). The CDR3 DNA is TGTGCCAGTAGAGAGCGGGGGCCGGGACAGCAGTACGAGCAGTACGTC. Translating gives CASRERGPGQQYEQYV.

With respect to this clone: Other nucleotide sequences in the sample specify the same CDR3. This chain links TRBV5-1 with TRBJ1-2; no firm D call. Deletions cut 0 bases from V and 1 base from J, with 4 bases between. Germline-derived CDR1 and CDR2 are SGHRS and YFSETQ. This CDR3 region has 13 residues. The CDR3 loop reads CASSLGGNYGYTF. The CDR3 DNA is TGCGCCAGCAGCTTGGGGGGTAACTATGGCTACACCTTC.

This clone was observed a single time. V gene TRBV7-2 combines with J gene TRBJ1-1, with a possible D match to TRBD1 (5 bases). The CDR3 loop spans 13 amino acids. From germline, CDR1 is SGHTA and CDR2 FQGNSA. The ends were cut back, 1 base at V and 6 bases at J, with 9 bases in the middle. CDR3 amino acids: CASSLVGVAEAFF. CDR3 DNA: TGTGCCAGCAGCTTAGTAGGGGTGGCTGAAGCTTTCTTT. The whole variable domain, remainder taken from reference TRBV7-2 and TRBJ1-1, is GAGVSQSPSNKVTEKGKDVELRCDPISGHTALYWYRQSLGQGLEFLIYFQGNSAPDKSGLPSDRFSAERTGGSVSTLTIQRTQQEDSAVYLCASSLVGVAEAFFGQGTRLTVV.

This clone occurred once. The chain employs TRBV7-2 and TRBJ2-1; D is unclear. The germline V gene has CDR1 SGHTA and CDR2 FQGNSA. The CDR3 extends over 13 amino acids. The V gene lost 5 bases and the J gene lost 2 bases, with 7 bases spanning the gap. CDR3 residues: CASSPQTYNEQFF. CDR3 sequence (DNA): TGTGCCAGCAGCCCCCAGACCTACAATGAGCAGTTCTTC.

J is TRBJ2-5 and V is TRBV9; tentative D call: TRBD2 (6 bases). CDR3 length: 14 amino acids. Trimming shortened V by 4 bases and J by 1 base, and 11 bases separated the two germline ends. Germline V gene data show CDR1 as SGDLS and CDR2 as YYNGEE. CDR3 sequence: CASSHSGVQETQYF. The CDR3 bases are TGTGCCAGCAGCCATAGCGGTGTCCAAGAGACCCAGTACTTC.

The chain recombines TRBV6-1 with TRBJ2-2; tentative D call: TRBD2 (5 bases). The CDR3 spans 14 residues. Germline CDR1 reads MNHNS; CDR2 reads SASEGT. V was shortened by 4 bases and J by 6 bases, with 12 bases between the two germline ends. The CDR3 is CASSVRRSAGELFF. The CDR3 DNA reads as TGTGCCAGCAGTGTCAGGAGGTCAGCCGGGGAGCTGTTTTTT.

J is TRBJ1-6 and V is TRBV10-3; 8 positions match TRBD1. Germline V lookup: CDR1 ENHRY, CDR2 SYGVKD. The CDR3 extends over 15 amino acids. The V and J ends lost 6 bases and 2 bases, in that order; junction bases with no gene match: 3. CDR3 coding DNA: TGTGCCATCAGGGAACAGGGGGCCTATAATTCACCCCTCCACTTT. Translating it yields CAIREQGAYNSPLHF.

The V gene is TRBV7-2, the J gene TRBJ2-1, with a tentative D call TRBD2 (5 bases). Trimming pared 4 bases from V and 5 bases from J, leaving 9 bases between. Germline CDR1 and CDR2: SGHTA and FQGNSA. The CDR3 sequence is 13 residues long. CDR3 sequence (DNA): TGTGCCAGCAGCTCGGTCGGGGACAATGAGCAGTTCTTC. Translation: CASSSVGDNEQFF. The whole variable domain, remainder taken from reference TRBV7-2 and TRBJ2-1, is GAGVSQSPSNKVTEKGKDVELRCDPISGHTALYWYRQSLGQGLEFLIYFQGNSAPDKSGLPSDRFSAERTGGSVSTLTIQRTQQEDSAVYLCASSSVGDNEQFFGPGTRLTVL.

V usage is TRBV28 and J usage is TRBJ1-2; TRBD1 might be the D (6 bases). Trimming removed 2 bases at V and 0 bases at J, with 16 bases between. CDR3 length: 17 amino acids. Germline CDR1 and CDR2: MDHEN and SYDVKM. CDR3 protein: CASSLGSGERTNYGYTF. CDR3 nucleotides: TGTGCCAGCAGTTTAGGGTCAGGGGAAAGAACTAACTATGGCTACACCTTC.

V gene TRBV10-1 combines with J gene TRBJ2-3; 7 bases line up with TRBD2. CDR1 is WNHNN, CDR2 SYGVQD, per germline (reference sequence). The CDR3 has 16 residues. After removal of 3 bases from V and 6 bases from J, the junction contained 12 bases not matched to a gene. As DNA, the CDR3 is TGCGCCAGCAGTGACGGGACTATACTTTTGTCGGATACGCAGTATTTT. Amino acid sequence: CASSDGTILLSDTQYF.